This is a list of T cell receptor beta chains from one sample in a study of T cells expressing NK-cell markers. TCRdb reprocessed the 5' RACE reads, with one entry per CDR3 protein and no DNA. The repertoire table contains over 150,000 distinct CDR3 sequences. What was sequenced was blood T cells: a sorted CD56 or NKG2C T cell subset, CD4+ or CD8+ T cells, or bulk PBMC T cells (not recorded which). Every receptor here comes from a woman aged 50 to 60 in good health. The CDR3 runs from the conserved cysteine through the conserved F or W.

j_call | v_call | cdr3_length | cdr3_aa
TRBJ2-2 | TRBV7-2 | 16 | CASSLRASGVTGELFF
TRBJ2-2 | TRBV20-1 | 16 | CSARGTNELNTGELFF
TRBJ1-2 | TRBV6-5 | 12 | CASSYGNYGYTF
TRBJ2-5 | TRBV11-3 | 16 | CASSFPSLGSVETQYF
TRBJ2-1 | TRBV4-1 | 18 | CASSQAGLTGQGDNEQFF
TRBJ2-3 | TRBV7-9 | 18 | CASSPLNRLAGVSDTQYF
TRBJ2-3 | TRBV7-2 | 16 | CASSLVSASATDTQYF
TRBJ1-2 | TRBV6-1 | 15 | CASSEDRDAYYGYTF
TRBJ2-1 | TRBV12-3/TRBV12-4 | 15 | CASSFGSALDNEQFF
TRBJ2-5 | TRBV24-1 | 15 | CATSPATGIQETQYF
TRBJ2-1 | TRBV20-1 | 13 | CSTLAGGGNEQFF
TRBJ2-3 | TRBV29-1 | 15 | CSATRTSGAGDTQYF
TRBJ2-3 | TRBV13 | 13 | CASSPQTNPTQYF
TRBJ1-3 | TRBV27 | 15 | CASSSLGDSGNTIYF
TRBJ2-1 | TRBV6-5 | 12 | CASSPAANEQFF
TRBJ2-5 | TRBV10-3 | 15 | CAISDEREVVETQYF
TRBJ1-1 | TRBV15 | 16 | CATSIPLDPRGTEAFF
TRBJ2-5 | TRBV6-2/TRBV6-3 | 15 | CASSKGLAGAETQYF
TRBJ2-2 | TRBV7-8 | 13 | CASFGARTGELFF
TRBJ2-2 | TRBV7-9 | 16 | CASSPGVGANTGELFF
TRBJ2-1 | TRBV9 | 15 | CASSVATGGWDEQFF
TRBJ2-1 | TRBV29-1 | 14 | CSVEGLAGALGQFF
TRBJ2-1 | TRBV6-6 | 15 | CASSYSSGGFGEQFF
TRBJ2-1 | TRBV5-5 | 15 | CASSPDRGYHNEQFF
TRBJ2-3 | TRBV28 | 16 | CASTNPGGGSTDTQYF
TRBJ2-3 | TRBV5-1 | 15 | CASSWYREGADTQYF
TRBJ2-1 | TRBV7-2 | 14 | CASRRLYRVNEQFF
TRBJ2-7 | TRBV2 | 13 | CARNRISSYEQYF
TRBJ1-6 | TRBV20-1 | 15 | CSASSVRTGDSPLHF
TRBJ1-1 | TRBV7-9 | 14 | CASSSPVFNTEAFF
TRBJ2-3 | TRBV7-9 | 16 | CASSQSSSRSTDTQYF
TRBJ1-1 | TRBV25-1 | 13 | CASRDRERTEAFF
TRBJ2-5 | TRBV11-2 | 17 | CASSLFGTGDLWETQYF
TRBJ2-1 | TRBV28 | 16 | CASSQQREDSYNEQFF
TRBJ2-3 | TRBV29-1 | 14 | CSVEDSLGLDTQYF
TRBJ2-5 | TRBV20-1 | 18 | CSAPPLEAGGPGAETQYF
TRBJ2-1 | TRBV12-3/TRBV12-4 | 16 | CASSFKPGDPYNEQFF
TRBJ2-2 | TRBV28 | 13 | CASNREVSGELFF
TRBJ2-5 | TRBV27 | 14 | CASSLVSAQETQYF
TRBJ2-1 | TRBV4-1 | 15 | CASSKEVGSYNEQFF
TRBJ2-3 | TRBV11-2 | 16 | CASSSTTGTGTDTQYF
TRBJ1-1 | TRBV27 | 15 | CASSPTLSGGTEAFF
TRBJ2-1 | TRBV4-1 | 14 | CASSQDPKNNEQFF
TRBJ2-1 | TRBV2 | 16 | CASTFPRDRTYNEQFF
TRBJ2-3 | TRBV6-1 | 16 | CASSEFRERFSDTQYF
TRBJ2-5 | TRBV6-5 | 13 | CASSLDNQETQYF
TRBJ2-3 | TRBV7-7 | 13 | CASSDGAADTQYF
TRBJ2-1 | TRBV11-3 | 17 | CASSPSVVVSSYNEQFF
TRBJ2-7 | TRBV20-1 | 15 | CSASWRTSGGYEQYF
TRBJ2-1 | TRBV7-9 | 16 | CASRPPGLGRQNEQFF
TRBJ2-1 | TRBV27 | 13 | CASSFLGRNEQFF
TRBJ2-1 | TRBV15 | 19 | CATSRPSTISGSNYNEQFF